These 29 T cell receptor beta chains share one sample of origin, sequenced in a study of identical twins listed by TCRdb under 2016. Library preparation was by 5' RACE. The run used an Illumina HiSeq 2000. Through fastp at Q25 and MiXCR, TCRdb rebuilt clones from the public reads, retaining in-frame beta chains. Rows merge per CDR3 protein into single entries with the most common DNA and genes. The sample data list 450,000 or so distinct CDR3 sequences, and approximately 15% of these were observed just once. The leading ten clones occupy 0.52% of the sample. These data were likewise used in another study, on yellow fever vaccine responses in identical twins.

Sample: CD4+ T cells sorted from blood. The source of these receptors is a woman aged 18-29 years in good health.

The chain has TRBV13 and TRBJ2-3; TRBD2 might be the D (6 bases). Between the trimmed V and J ends, which lost 5 bases and 3 bases, there was a span of 18 bases. This CDR3 is built from 16 residues. CDR1 is PRHDT, CDR2 FYEKMQ, per germline (reference sequence). The CDR3 loop is CASSSRRGMVTDTQYF. DNA of the CDR3: TGTGCCAGCAGCAGTCGTCGGGGGATGGTAACAGATACGCAGTATTTT.

V gene TRBV24-1 combines with J gene TRBJ2-1, with 10 positions matching TRBD2. V shed 3 bases, J shed 4 bases, and the junction held 8 bases outside the gene matches. Germline V gene sequence: CDR1 KGHDR, CDR2 SFDVKD. The CDR3 consists of 17 residues. The CDR3 here is CATSDPAGGPFYNEQFF. The CDR3 coding sequence is TGTGCCACCAGTGATCCAGCGGGAGGGCCCTTTTACAATGAGCAGTTCTTC.

The rearrangement links TRBV3-1 to TRBJ2-1; D is perhaps TRBD1 or TRBD2 (6 bases each). Per the germline V gene, CDR1 is LGHDT and CDR2 is YNNKEL (reference sequence). Deletions cut 0 bases from V and 0 bases from J, with 18 bases between. This CDR3 has 19 amino acids. In DNA, the CDR3 is TGTGCCAGCAGCCAAGATGTTCCGGGGGCCGAAAGCTCCTACAATGAGCAGTTCTTC. Its translation is CASSQDVPGAESSYNEQFF.

CDR3: CASSPVMADTQYF. The CDR3 DNA follows: TGTGCCAGCTCACCAGTGATGGCAGATACGCAGTATTTT. The genes are TRBV18 and TRBJ2-3; D is uncertain. Germline V gives CDR1 KGHSH, CDR2 LQKENI. Trimming stripped 2 bases from V and 4 bases from J, with 7 bases between. The length of the CDR3 is 13 residues.

This clonotype came up a few times. The V call is TRBV28, the J call TRBJ2-7, with TRBD1 matching over 7 bases. Germline-derived CDR1 and CDR2 are MDHEN and SYDVKM. Losses at the gene ends were 4 bases for V and 0 bases for J; bases not matched to a gene: 9. CDR3 length equals 16 residues. The DNA of the CDR3 is TGTGCCAGCAGTTCACAGGGGTCCTCTTTCTCCTACGAGCAGTACTTC. This codes for CASSSQGSSFSYEQYF.

The chain carries TRBV5-1 and TRBJ1-1; D is ambiguous. CDR1 SGHRS and CDR2 YFSETQ come from the germline V gene. Trimming took 3 bases from V and 4 from J, leaving 13 bases between them. The length of the CDR3 is 14 residues. The DNA for the CDR3 is TGCGCCAGCAGCTACGAGACTCGTTTCACTGAAGCTTTCTTT. Amino acids: CASSYETRFTEAFF.

The table lists this clonotype with a few counts. This chain uses TRBV29-1 with TRBJ2-1; tentative D call: TRBD2 (6 bases). Germline-derived CDR1 and CDR2 are SQVTM and ANQGSEA. V was cut by 6 bases and J by 0 bases, with 15 bases left in between. This CDR3 is built from 15 residues. CDR3 sequence reads: CSVPKGGSSYNEQFF. The CDR3 region has the DNA TGCAGCGTCCCTAAGGGAGGAAGCTCCTACAATGAGCAGTTCTTC.

This chain joins TRBV5-1 and TRBJ2-1, with no clear D. V gave up 3 bases and J gave up 7 bases, with 11 bases separating them. CDR3 length equals 13 residues. Germline values: CDR1 SGHRS, CDR2 YFSETQ. In DNA, the CDR3 is TGCGCCAGCAGCTCAACGATTACGAATGAGCAGTTCTTC. Protein product: CASSSTITNEQFF.

V and J are TRBV7-2 and TRBJ1-5, with D possibly matching TRBD1 (5 bases). In germline, CDR1 is SGHTA, CDR2 FQGNSA. CDR3 length: 15 residues. Trimming shortened V by 5 bases and J by 2 bases, and 13 bases separated the two germline ends. The CDR3 reads CASSPQVGGNQPQHF. CDR3 nucleotides: TGTGCCAGCAGCCCACAGGTTGGTGGCAATCAGCCCCAGCATTTT.

This CDR3 is CSARDPALGSPEAFF. The CDR3 DNA is TGCAGTGCTAGAGATCCCGCATTAGGGAGCCCTGAAGCTTTCTTT. The gene calls are TRBV20-1 and TRBJ1-1; D ambiguous. Trimming stripped 0 bases from V and 6 bases from J, with 17 bases between. CDR1 DFQATT and CDR2 SNEGSKA come from the germline V gene (reference sequence). The length of the CDR3 is 15 residues.

V and J are TRBV7-2 and TRBJ2-5, with D possibly matching TRBD2 (6 bases). The CDR3 has 15 residues. Trimming cost V 5 bases and J 5 bases, with 18 bases left between them. Germline lookup yields CDR1 SGHTA and CDR2 FQGNSA. The chain's CDR3 is CASSLGGLGPETQYF. DNA of the CDR3: TGTGCCAGCAGCCTCGGGGGTCTGGGCCCGGAGACCCAGTACTTC.

The genes are TRBV5-4 and TRBJ2-7, with TRBD1 matching over 7 bases. Losses at the gene ends were 5 bases for V and 4 bases for J; bases not matched to a gene: 12. The CDR3 consists of 15 residues. CDR1 and CDR2 from the germline V gene are SGHNT and YYREEE (reference sequence). CDR3 region: CASRVTGTDPYEQYF. CDR3 DNA sequence: TGTGCCAGCAGGGTTACCGGGACAGATCCGTACGAGCAGTACTTC.

This clonotype has only a few counts. The chain combines TRBV3-1 with TRBJ1-1; D remains ambiguous. Trimming stripped 1 base from V and 3 bases from J, with 6 bases between. CDR3 size: 13 residues. CDR1 is LGHDT, CDR2 YNNKEL, per germline (reference sequence). For the CDR3, the DNA is TGTGCCAGCAGCCAAGGTCTGGACACTGAAGCTTTCTTT. It specifies CASSQGLDTEAFF.

This clonotype was found many times. The V call is TRBV12-3 or TRBV12-4, the J call TRBJ2-1, with TRBD1 as a possible D gene (6 bases). The CDR3 is 11 amino acids. V gave up 3 bases and J gave up 12 bases, with 9 bases separating them. The CDR3, as DNA: TGTGCCAGCAGTTTCATGGACAGGCAGTTCTTC. Protein: CASSFMDRQFF.

This clonotype has just a few counts. V and J are TRBV12-3 or TRBV12-4 and TRBJ1-1; 8 bases are shared with TRBD1. CDR3 size: 13 residues. V shed 3 bases and J 8 bases; nucleotides not matched to a gene: 5. The CDR3 bases are TGTGCCAGCAGTTTGGTTCGGACAGGGGAAGCTTTCTTT. It yields the protein CASSLVRTGEAFF.

This clonotype was seen only a few times. The chain has TRBV11-3 and TRBJ2-7, with 7 bases matching TRBD2. The germline V gene has CDR1 SGHNT and CDR2 YENEEA. V lost 1 base to trimming and J lost 2 bases; unmatched junction nucleotides: 2. The CDR3 totals 14 residues. The CDR3 region is CASSLGRGTYEQYF. In nucleotides, the CDR3 is TGTGCCAGCAGCTTAGGGCGGGGGACCTACGAGCAGTACTTC.

This clonotype has only a few counts. The rearrangement uses TRBV28 and TRBJ2-7, with D possibly matching TRBD2 (6 bases). The V end lost 4 bases, the J end lost 6 bases, and 16 bases lay between the germline ends. In germline, CDR1 is MDHEN, CDR2 SYDVKM. CDR3 length: 14 amino acids. DNA for the CDR3: TGTGCCAGCAGTTCCGGGACCCGGCGGGGCGAGCAGTACTTC. Its protein is CASSSGTRRGEQYF.

Many counts were recorded for this clonotype. The chain couples TRBV7-9 to TRBJ2-7; 9 bases match TRBD1. Germline-derived CDR1 and CDR2 are SEHNR and FQNEAQ (reference sequence). The CDR3 consists of 13 residues. Trimming at V came to 5 bases and at J to 5 bases, leaving 4 bases not matched to a gene. The CDR3 here is CASSGQGFNEQYF. For the CDR3, the DNA is TGTGCCAGCAGCGGACAGGGGTTTAACGAGCAGTACTTC.

Written as DNA, the CDR3 is TGTGCCAGCAGTGACGGGCGGGGGGGCACCAATGAGCAGTTCTTC. Translated, it gives CASSDGRGGTNEQFF. The gene calls are TRBV6-4 and TRBJ2-1; the match to TRBD2 covers 9 bases. The CDR3 consists of 15 residues. The J segment lost 6 bases and the V segment lost 2 bases, leaving 5 bases of the junction unmatched. CDR1 is MRHNA, CDR2 SNTAGT, per germline.

This clonotype was seen only a few times. This chain's CDR3 is CSASRSRTGDRLYEQYF. CDR3 DNA: TGCAGTGCTAGTCGGTCTCGAACAGGGGACCGCCTCTACGAGCAGTACTTC. The chain couples TRBV20-1 to TRBJ2-7; 7 bases are a match to TRBD1. J gave up 3 bases and V 3 bases, and 17 bases lay outside the gene matches. CDR1 is DFQATT and CDR2 is SNEGSKA in the germline V gene (reference sequence). CDR3 size: 17 residues.

The chain joins TRBV2 to TRBJ2-7; 8 positions agree with TRBD2. CDR3 length: 16 amino acids. Germline lookup yields CDR1 SNHLY and CDR2 FYNNEI. Trimming removed 0 bases from V and 3 bases from J; junction bases left unmatched: 7. CDR3 loop: CASSEARRLALYEQYF. Here the CDR3 DNA reads TGTGCCAGCAGTGAAGCGCGGAGACTAGCGCTCTACGAGCAGTACTTC.

This clonotype was counted at least ten times. The genes are TRBV29-1 and TRBJ2-7; 9 nucleotides line up with TRBD1. CDR3 length equals 12 residues. The germline gives CDR1 SQVTM, CDR2 ANQGSEA. V lost 6 bases to trimming and J lost 3 bases; unmatched junction nucleotides: 3. CDR3 residues: CSVGQGIYEQYF. DNA for the CDR3: TGCAGCGTGGGACAGGGTATCTACGAGCAGTACTTC.

This clonotype showed up just a few times. The rearrangement links TRBV20-1 to TRBJ1-1; possibly TRBD1 for D (5 bases). Trimming took 6 bases from V and 2 from J, leaving 13 bases between them. Germline loops: CDR1 DFQATT, CDR2 SNEGSKA (reference sequence). The CDR3 runs to 13 residues. Here the CDR3 DNA reads TGCAGTGCGGAGACCACAGGTAACACTGAAGCTTTCTTT. It yields the protein CSAETTGNTEAFF.

This clonotype has only a few counts. The chain is built from TRBV10-2 and TRBJ2-1; no definite D call. The CDR3 consists of 12 residues. Trimming cost V 8 bases and J 2 bases, with 7 bases left between them. Germline V gives CDR1 WSHSY, CDR2 SAAADI. The CDR3 DNA reads as TGCGCCAGCGCAGGACCCTACAATGAGCAGTTCTTC. Amino acid sequence: CASAGPYNEQFF.

In this sample, this clonotype turned up a few times. The rearrangement joins TRBV20-1 to TRBJ2-3; 8 positions agree with TRBD2. V shed 2 bases and J 2 bases; nucleotides not matched to a gene: 3. Germline V gene sequence: CDR1 DFQATT, CDR2 SNEGSKA (reference sequence). The length of the CDR3 is 14 residues. Written as DNA, the CDR3 is TGCAGTGCTAGACTCGGACTAGCCACAGATACGCAGTATTTT. Its protein is CSARLGLATDTQYF.

Ten or more counts support this clonotype. The CDR3 coding sequence is TGTGCCAGCAGCTTAGTTGGGACAGGGGGTTACAATGAGCAGTTCTTC. It encodes CASSLVGTGGYNEQFF. The chain employs TRBV7-2 and TRBJ2-1, with TRBD1 matching 11 bases. V gave up 1 base and J gave up 4 bases; unmatched junction bases: 3. CDR1 and CDR2 (germline): SGHTA, FQGNSA. The CDR3 is made up of 16 amino acids.

This clonotype has just a few counts. The chain is built from TRBV5-6 and TRBJ2-5, with D possibly TRBD1 on 5 matching bases. CDR1 and CDR2 (germline): SGHDT, YYEEEE. V shed 3 bases and J shed 3 bases, with 9 bases lying between them. The CDR3 has 13 residues. CDR3 sequence (DNA): TGTGCCAGCAGCTGGGGCCAGAAAGAGACCCAGTACTTC. It translates to CASSWGQKETQYF.

The gene calls are TRBV20-1 and TRBJ1-1; TRBD1 might be the D (5 bases). Trimming took off 0 bases at V and 11 bases at J, with 10 bases between the two ends. This CDR3 region has 11 residues. The germline V gene has CDR1 DFQATT and CDR2 SNEGSKA (reference sequence). The CDR3 DNA reads TGCAGTGCTAGAGATCAGGAGGGGGCTTTCTTT. Residues: CSARDQEGAFF.

This clonotype was recorded a few times. The chain carries TRBV28 and TRBJ1-2; TRBD1 matches at 10 bases. Germline-derived CDR1 and CDR2 are MDHEN and SYDVKM. The CDR3 is 15 residues long. V shed 6 bases and J 3 bases; nucleotides not matched to a gene: 7. The DNA for the CDR3 is TGTGCCAGCAGGCCCGCCGGGACAGGGGACTATGGCTACACCTTC. It encodes CASRPAGTGDYGYTF.